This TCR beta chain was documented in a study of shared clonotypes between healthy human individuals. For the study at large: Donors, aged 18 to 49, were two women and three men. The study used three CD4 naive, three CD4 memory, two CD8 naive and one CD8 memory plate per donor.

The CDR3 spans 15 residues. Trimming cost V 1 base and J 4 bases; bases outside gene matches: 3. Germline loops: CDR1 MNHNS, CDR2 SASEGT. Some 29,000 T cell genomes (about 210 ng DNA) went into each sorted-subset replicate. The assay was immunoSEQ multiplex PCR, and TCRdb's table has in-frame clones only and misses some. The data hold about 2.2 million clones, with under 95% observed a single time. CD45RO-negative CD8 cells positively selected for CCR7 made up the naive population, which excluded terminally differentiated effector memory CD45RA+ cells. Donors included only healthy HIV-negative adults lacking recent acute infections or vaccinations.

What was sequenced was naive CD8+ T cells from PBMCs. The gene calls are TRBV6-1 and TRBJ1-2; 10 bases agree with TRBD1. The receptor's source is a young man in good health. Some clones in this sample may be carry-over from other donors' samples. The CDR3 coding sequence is TGTGCCAGCAGTGAAGGGACAGGGGGTTCCTATGGCTACACCTTC. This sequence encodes CASSEGTGGSYGYTF.